Listed below are T cell receptor beta chains from one sample, sequenced in a study of T cell responses to AZD1222 COVID-19 vaccine. The table came from immunoSEQ multiplex PCR; TCRdb's copy has only in-frame clones and leaves some out. The profile shows 90,000 to 120,000 clones, around 91% of them singletons. The specimen was peripheral blood, collected on day 0 of AZD1222 vaccination. The source of these receptors is an adult in good health. The conserved cysteine and the conserved F or W are not part of the CDR3 here. Expanded clones are given a class, and other clones once, few, many or no size at all.

>-|TRBV27|13|TRBJ2-2
ASSYSGGHTGELF
>-|TRBV27|14|TRBJ1-6
ASSYGRQGGNSPLH
>-|TRBV4-3|13|TRBJ1-5
ASSLSRDSDQPQH
>-|TRBV23-1|16|TRBJ1-5
ASPHRGNRHHSNQPQH
>-|TRBV12-5|12|TRBJ2-1
ASGLVHSANEQF
>-|TRBV9|13|TRBJ2-5
ASSVGTGIKETQY
>-|TRBV7-7|11|TRBJ2-3
ASSLMRSDTQY
>-|TRBV7-2|14|TRBJ2-3
ASSLLGGGYTDTQY
>-|TRBV27|15|TRBJ1-6
ASSQQRKSSYNSPLH
>-|TRBV7-2|12|TRBJ2-3
ASSLGTYTDTQY
>-|TRBV27|11|TRBJ1-6
ASRLDFHSPLH
>-|TRBV20-1|12|TRBJ2-1
SASPGRDYNEQF
>-|TRBV7-8|11|TRBJ2-2
ASSLGYTGELF
>-|TRBV7-9|11|TRBJ1-3
ASKVGSGNTIY
>-|TRBV20-1|8|TRBJ1-5
SAINQPQH
>few|TRBV12-3/TRBV12-4|10|TRBJ1-1
ASLGQNTEAF
>-|TRBV7-9|12|TRBJ1-2
ASRVAEDNYGYT
>once|TRBV5-5|14|TRBJ1-6
ASSYTGTAQISPLH
>large|TRBV5-6|13|TRBJ2-1
ASSSGTSGGAYRF
>-|TRBV3-1/TRBV3-2|13|TRBJ2-3
ASSQDGAPGDTQY
>-|TRBV4-3|13|TRBJ2-3
ASSQGAGQGRTQY
>-|TRBV7-8|14|TRBJ2-5
ASSLPAMRGQETQY
>-|TRBV12-3/TRBV12-4|10|TRBJ1-2
ASSMGLRGYT